This T cell receptor beta chain was obtained from a study of neurological immune-mediated disorders. Whole-study results and caveats: HTLV-1-associated myelopathy had the most TCR clonal expansion, while multiple sclerosis had the least, a level that fell below healthy controls. When grouped phylogenetically, the repertoires of 18 of the 34 multiple sclerosis patients fell together in one related-CDR3 cluster, which is a possible signature. With the multiple sclerosis repertoire cluster, neither clinical nor MRI features showed any association.

Germline-derived CDR1 and CDR2 are SEHNR and FQNEAQ (reference sequence). This CDR3 spans 15 amino acids. Trimming took off 1 base at V and 4 bases at J, with 13 bases between the two ends. This clonotype was detected only a few times. What it binds is unknown. Template-switch 5'RACE cDNA synthesis added a 10-nucleotide unique molecular identifier. TCRdb redid the calling of the 5' RACE reads with MiXCR, one entry per CDR3 protein. The table includes about 62,000 distinct CDR3 sequences, 3.5% to 4.5% detected once. This receptor was identified in a woman between 50 and 59 years old with multiple sclerosis. V gene TRBV7-9 combines with J gene TRBJ1-1, with a weak D call TRBD1 (5 bases). Sequenced: PBMCs. The DNA of the CDR3 is TGTGCCAGCAGCTTAGATTCTGCAGGGCGCACTGAAGCTTTCTTT. Translating it yields CASSLDSAGRTEAFF.